This TCR beta chain stems from a study of T-cell reconstitution after alpha-beta-depleted transplantation in children (dated by TCRdb to 2016 to 2017). Study-level background: T-cell immune reconstitution after TCRalphabeta/CD19-depleted allogeneic hematopoietic cell transplantation in children was quantitatively tracked in the study by means of TCR repertoire profiling.

Libraries were constructed by PCR. TCRdb names Illumina HiSeq 2500 as the instrument used. TCR libraries were prepared with molecular barcoding, using unique molecular identifiers to normalize TCRbeta repertoire quantification. Clones were called with MiXCR by TCRdb after fastp trimmed the public reads at Q25, and only in-frame beta chains were retained. Records with the same CDR3 protein are collapsed into one entry carrying the most frequent genes and DNA. This sample holds more than 400,000 distinct CDR3 sequences; over 9.5% were observed only once. The top ten clones comprise 14% of the sample. Overall study outcomes, separate from this receptor: The high TCRbeta diversity at day 60 in some patients was ascribed to recipient T cells and intrathymic progenitors that had survived conditioning. The frequencies of hyperexpanded clones fell over the following months, and after one year, T-cell counts and TCRbeta diversity were mostly attributed to newly produced T cells. Apparently early alphabetaT-cell count recovery about two months after transplant reportedly relied on only several hundred rapidly expanded clones derived from non-depleted graft cells.

The treatment or condition label, read with the paper, signifies: allogeneic hematopoietic cell transplantation with graft depleted of TCRalphabeta T cells and CD19 B cells. The children who served as transplant recipients had been given grafts of TCRalphabeta/CD19-depleted allogeneic hematopoietic cells. Note on this clonotype: This clone's antigen is unknown. This could be a read error, since a much larger clone is one nucleotide away.

The germline V gene gives CDR1 as SQVTM and CDR2 as ANQGSEA. The V and J ends are trimmed by 7 bases and 10 bases, leaving 16 bases between them. The CDR3 spans 12 residues, from the cysteine through the phenylalanine. CDR3 DNA only is kept here, 36 bases in frame from base 1. This receptor chain uses TRBV29-1 and TRBJ2-2; tentative D gene TRBD2, with 6 bases matching. Sequencing used PBMCs, mostly from graft donor cells, obtained 180 days after TCRalphabeta/CD19-depleted stem cell transplant. The origin of this receptor is a female patient between 2 and 15 years old who had a stem cell transplant for aplastic anemia, so the T cells may come from the graft donor. The sequence in DNA is TGCAGCGCCGAGAGGGAGGTCGCGGAGCTGTTTTTT. The resulting protein is CSAEREVAELFF.